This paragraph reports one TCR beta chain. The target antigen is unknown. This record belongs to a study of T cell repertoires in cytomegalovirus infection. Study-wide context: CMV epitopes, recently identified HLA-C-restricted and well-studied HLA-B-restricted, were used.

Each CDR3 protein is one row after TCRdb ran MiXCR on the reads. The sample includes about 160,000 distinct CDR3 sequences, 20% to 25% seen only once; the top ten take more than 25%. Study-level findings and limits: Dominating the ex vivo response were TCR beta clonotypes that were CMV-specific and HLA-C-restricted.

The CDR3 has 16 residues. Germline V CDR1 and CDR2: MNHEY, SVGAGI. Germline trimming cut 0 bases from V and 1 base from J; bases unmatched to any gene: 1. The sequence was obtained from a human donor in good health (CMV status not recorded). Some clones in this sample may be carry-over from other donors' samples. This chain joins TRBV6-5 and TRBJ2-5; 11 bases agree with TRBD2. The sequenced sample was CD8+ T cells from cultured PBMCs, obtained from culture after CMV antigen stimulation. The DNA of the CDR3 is TGTGCCAGCAGTTACTCCGGGACTAGCGGCCAAGAGACCCAGTACTTC. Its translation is CASSYSGTSGQETQYF.